The 17 T cell receptor beta chains in this list originate from one sample, sequenced in a study of blood T cell repertoires in COVID-19. Sequencing was performed with immunoSEQ multiplex PCR; in TCRdb, only in-frame clones are kept and a portion is missing. The sample holds under 250,000 clones; about four fifths are singletons and the top ten take roughly 1.9%. Sequencing was performed on peripheral blood. These receptors all come from a man in his thirties or forties who had recovered from COVID-19.

The chain carries TRBV28 and TRBJ1-2; no reliable D call. Germline CDR1 MDHEN, CDR2 SYDVKM. Between the trimmed V and J ends, which lost 4 bases and 3 bases, there was a span of 18 bases. This CDR3 has 16 amino acids. CDR3 nucleotide sequence: TGTGCCAGCAGTTCGACCTCGACAAGATTGTACTATGGCTACACCTTC. Residues: CASSSTSTRLYYGYTF.

The chain combines TRBV9 with TRBJ2-1; no reliable D call. V was clipped by 1 base and J by 6 bases, with 8 bases between them. This CDR3 is built from 13 residues. The germline gives CDR1 SGDLS, CDR2 YYNGEE. CDR3: CASSVSVGNEQFF. As DNA, the CDR3 is TGTGCCAGCAGCGTATCTGTCGGCAATGAGCAGTTCTTC.

J is TRBJ2-2 and V is TRBV7-6; D is perhaps TRBD2 (5 bases). Trimming left V 6 bases short and J 3 bases short, with 11 bases between. The germline V gene encodes CDR1 SGHVS and CDR2 FNYEAQ. This CDR3 contains 14 residues. The CDR3 DNA reads as TGTGCCAGCAGGCGGGCAGGCCACACCGGGGAGCTGTTTTTT. Encoded protein: CASRRAGHTGELFF.

This chain uses TRBV27 with TRBJ2-2; D might be TRBD1 (6 bases). V was trimmed by 6 bases and J by 6 bases, leaving 17 bases between them. The CDR3 is 15 residues long. CDR1 MNHEY and CDR2 SMNVEV come from the germline V gene (reference sequence). The CDR3 DNA is TGTGCCAGCAGCAACAGGGATCTTGGCTCCGGGGAGCTGTTTTTT. It specifies CASSNRDLGSGELFF.

The chain links TRBV9 to TRBJ2-7; no reliable D call. This CDR3 has 13 residues. V dropped 0 bases and J dropped 5 bases, with 9 bases sitting between them. In germline, CDR1 is SGDLS, CDR2 YYNGEE. CDR3 loop: CASSVDSVDEQYV. CDR3 nucleotides: TGTGCCAGCAGCGTAGACTCGGTCGACGAGCAGTACGTC.

The genes are TRBV10-3 and TRBJ1-1, with D possibly matching TRBD1 (5 bases). Germline CDR1 and CDR2: ENHRY and SYGVKD. V dropped 1 base and J dropped 5 bases, with 11 bases sitting between them. The CDR3 consists of 14 residues. The CDR3 reads CAISELGGETEAFF. DNA for the CDR3: TGTGCCATCAGTGAGTTAGGAGGGGAAACTGAAGCTTTCTTT.

The chain uses TRBV2 and TRBJ2-1, with D unclear. CDR3 length equals 15 residues. Trimming removed 7 bases from V and 4 bases from J, with 17 bases in between. Per germline, CDR1 SNHLY and CDR2 FYNNEI. For the CDR3, the DNA is TGTGCCAGCATTTTCCGGGTCCAAGAATACAATGAGCAGTTCTTC. It specifies CASIFRVQEYNEQFF.

The chain combines TRBV5-6 with TRBJ1-2; D ambiguous. The V end was cut by 0 bases, the J end by 4 bases, with 19 bases between. This CDR3 contains 17 residues. CDR1 and CDR2 from the germline V gene are SGHDT and YYEEEE. This CDR3 is CASSLEMGDPTLYGYTF. CDR3 in DNA: TGTGCCAGCAGCTTGGAAATGGGAGATCCAACCCTCTATGGCTACACCTTC.

V gene TRBV19 combines with J gene TRBJ1-2; D remains ambiguous. V gave up 3 bases and J gave up 6 bases, with 14 bases separating them. CDR3 length: 14 residues. CDR1 is LNHDA, CDR2 SQIVND, per germline (reference sequence). CDR3 DNA: TGTGCCAGTAGTATTGGGCTGCCAGGTCATGGCTACACCTTC. It yields the protein CASSIGLPGHGYTF.

The rearrangement links TRBV7-9 to TRBJ1-6; no clear D. The V gene's germline CDR1 is SEHNR and CDR2 FQNEAQ (reference sequence). The CDR3 has 14 residues. The V gene lost 1 base and the J gene lost 8 bases, with 9 bases spanning the gap. The CDR3 loop reads CASSLGEGYSPLHF. The CDR3 nucleotides are TGTGCCAGCAGCTTAGGAGAGGGATATTCACCCCTCCACTTT.

The chain links TRBV9 to TRBJ2-1, with 7 bases lining up with TRBD1. The CDR3 loop spans 14 amino acids. Germline assignment: CDR1 SGDLS and CDR2 YYNGEE. V lost 0 bases to trimming and J lost 3 bases; unmatched junction nucleotides: 0. CDR3 sequence (DNA): TGTGCCAGCAGCGTAGGACAGGGCTACAATGAGCAGTTCTTC. The encoded protein is CASSVGQGYNEQFF.

This clone was detected only once. The J gene is TRBJ2-5, the V gene TRBV19; 7 positions agree with TRBD1. Trimming cost V 5 bases and J 5 bases; bases outside gene matches: 8. The CDR3 length is 14 residues. Germline CDR1 LNHDA, CDR2 SQIVND (reference sequence). The CDR3 region is CASSLGQVAETQYF. CDR3 DNA: TGTGCCAGTAGTCTCGGACAGGTGGCGGAGACCCAGTACTTC.

Only a few counts were recorded for this clone. This rearrangement joins TRBV6-6 to TRBJ1-6; D remains ambiguous. CDR1 is MNHNY, CDR2 SVGAGI, per germline (reference sequence). There are 14 residues in the CDR3. With 6 bases removed from V and 1 base from J, the gap between germline ends came to 7 bases. The CDR3 spells CASRFGSYNSPLHF. Here the CDR3 DNA reads TGTGCCAGCAGGTTCGGTTCCTATAATTCACCCCTCCACTTT.

The count of this clone is one. For the CDR3, the DNA is TGTGCCAGCAGTTCTTCCCCAGGGGTTTACTATGGCTACACCTTC. It encodes CASSSSPGVYYGYTF. The V call is TRBV6-5, the J call TRBJ1-2, with D maybe TRBD1 (6 bases). The germline V and J ends were trimmed by 4 bases and 3 bases, with 15 bases remaining between them. Germline V gene sequence: CDR1 MNHEY, CDR2 SVGAGI. The CDR3 has 15 residues.

The chain couples TRBV25-1 to TRBJ1-5, with D possibly TRBD1 on 6 matching bases. Germline lookup yields CDR1 MGHDK and CDR2 SYGVNS. Trimming left V 5 bases short and J 3 bases short, with 11 bases between. The CDR3 runs 14 residues. The CDR3 loop reads CASSPTGNNQPQHF. In nucleotides, the CDR3 is TGTGCCAGCAGTCCTACAGGGAACAATCAGCCCCAGCATTTT.

The chain links TRBV3-1 (or the pseudogene TRBV3-2) to TRBJ2-5; possible D gene TRBD2, 7 bases. Germline V gene data show CDR1 as LGHDT and CDR2 as YNNKEL (reference sequence). The CDR3 loop spans 18 amino acids. The V end was cut by 5 bases, the J end by 2 bases, with 24 bases between. The CDR3 loop is CASSYVRVGGGEQETQYF. CDR3 bases: TGTGCCAGCAGCTACGTCCGGGTCGGCGGGGGCGAACAAGAGACCCAGTACTTC.

This clone was seen a few times. The chain recombines TRBV2 with TRBJ1-4; D remains unclear. The CDR3 length is 14 residues. Germline assignment: CDR1 SNHLY and CDR2 FYNNEI. The V end lost 7 bases, the J end lost 5 bases, and 14 bases lay between the germline ends. Written as DNA, the CDR3 is TGTGCCAGCATTAAAGACACGCACAATGAAAAACTGTTTTTT. Amino acid sequence: CASIKDTHNEKLFF.